The clone carrying this T cell receptor beta chain is a singleton in its sample. The antigen is undetermined. CD45RO/CCR7/CD25/CD127/CD95/CD27 sorting isolated CD4+ naive, central memory, regulatory and stem cell-like memory cells. The data derive from a study of beta chain features in type 1 diabetes. General observations from the study: Shorter TCRB CDR3s, moderately but significantly so, marked every one of the four CD4+ subsets in Type 1 diabetes patients. Patients with type 1 diabetes carried fewer insertions and had more deletions at their VDJ junctions.

The germline V gene encodes CDR1 SGDLS and CDR2 YYNGEE. The CDR3 covers 17 residues. Trimming cost V 3 bases and J 6 bases; bases outside gene matches: 10. Expressed TCRB transcripts got sequenced, as all isolated RNA was reverse transcribed. Sequenced by immunoSEQ multiplex PCR; TCRdb stores in-frame clones only, minus some. The sample gives roughly 70,000 clones, almost 50% of which show up once; around 0.72% is in the top ten. This sequence originates from a man aged 30 to 45 with type 1 diabetes. The chain combines TRBV9 with TRBJ2-1, with 12 bases that match TRBD2. Sequenced input: central memory CD4+ T cells from blood. This chain's CDR3 is CASSASGLAGRLNEQFF. The DNA for the CDR3 is TGTGCCAGCAGCGCCTCCGGACTAGCGGGAAGACTCAATGAGCAGTTCTTC.